What follows describes a single T cell receptor beta chain. Authors' data handling: Estimated nucleated cell counts came from reference gene primer amplification. Some clones are missing from TCRdb's copy, which holds only in-frame ones; the method was immunoSEQ multiplex PCR. D and trimming were read from the DNA, whereas the V and J calls and clone size are those reported in that table. The sample carries tens of thousands of clones, approximately 84% recorded once. This sample was included in a study of blood T cell repertoires in COVID-19. Whole-study context: PBMCs, B-cell-depleted T cells, or T cells were the source of the cDNA or gDNA that made up the material.

Sequencing was performed on peripheral blood. The TCR comes from a man aged 45-60 years with acute or convalescent COVID-19.

CDR3 nucleotides: TGTGCCAGCAGCTTTAGGACAGGCGATACCTACGAGCAGTACTTC. This sequence encodes CASSFRTGDTYEQYF. The chain has TRBV11-3 and TRBJ2-7; 7 nucleotides match TRBD1. CDR3 length: 15 amino acids. Germline trimming cut 3 bases from V and 2 bases from J; bases unmatched to any gene: 7. In germline, CDR1 is SGHNT, CDR2 YENEEA.